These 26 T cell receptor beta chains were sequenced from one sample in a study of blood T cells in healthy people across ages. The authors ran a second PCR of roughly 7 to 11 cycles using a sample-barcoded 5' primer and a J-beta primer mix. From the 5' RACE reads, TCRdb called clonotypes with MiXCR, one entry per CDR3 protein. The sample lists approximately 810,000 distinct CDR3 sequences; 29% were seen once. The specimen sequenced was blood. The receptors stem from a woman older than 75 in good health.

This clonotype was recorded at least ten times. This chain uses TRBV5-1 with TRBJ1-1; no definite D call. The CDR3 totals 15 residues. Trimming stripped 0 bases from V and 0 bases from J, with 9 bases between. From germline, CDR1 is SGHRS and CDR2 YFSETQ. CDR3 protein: CASSLDPGLNTEAFF. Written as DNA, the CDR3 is TGCGCCAGCAGCTTGGACCCGGGGTTGAACACTGAAGCTTTCTTT.

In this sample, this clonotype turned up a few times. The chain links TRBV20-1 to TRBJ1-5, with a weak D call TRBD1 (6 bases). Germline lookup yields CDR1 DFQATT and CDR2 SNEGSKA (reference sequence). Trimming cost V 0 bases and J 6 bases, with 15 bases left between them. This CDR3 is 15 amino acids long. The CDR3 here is CSARDPQGRIQPQHF. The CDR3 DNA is TGCAGTGCTAGAGATCCCCAGGGGCGGATTCAGCCCCAGCATTTT.

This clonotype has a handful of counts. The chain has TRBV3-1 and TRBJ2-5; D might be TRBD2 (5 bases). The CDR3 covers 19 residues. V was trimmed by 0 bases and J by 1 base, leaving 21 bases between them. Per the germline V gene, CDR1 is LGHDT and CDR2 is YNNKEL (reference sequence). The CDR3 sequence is CASSQDAGVRLASQETQYF. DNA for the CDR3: TGTGCCAGCAGCCAAGATGCCGGGGTGCGCTTGGCGTCCCAAGAGACCCAGTACTTC.

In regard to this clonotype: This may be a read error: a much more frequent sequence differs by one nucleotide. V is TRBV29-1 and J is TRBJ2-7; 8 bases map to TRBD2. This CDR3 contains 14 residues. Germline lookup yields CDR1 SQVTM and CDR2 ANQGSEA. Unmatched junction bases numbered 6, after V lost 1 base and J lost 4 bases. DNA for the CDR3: TGCAGCGTTGAAGCGGGGGGGCTCTTATACGAGCAGTACTTC. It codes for CSVEAGGLLYEQYF.

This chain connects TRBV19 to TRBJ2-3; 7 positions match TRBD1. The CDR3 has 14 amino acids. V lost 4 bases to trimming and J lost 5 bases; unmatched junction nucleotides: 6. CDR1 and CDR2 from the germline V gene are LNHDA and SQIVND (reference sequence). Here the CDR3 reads CASSTYTGVDTQYF. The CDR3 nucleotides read TGTGCCAGTAGTACCTACACAGGGGTAGATACGCAGTATTTT.

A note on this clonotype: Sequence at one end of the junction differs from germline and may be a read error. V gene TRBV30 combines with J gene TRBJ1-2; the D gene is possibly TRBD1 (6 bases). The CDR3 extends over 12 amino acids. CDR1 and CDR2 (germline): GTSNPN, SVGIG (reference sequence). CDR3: CAWTGAKYGYTF. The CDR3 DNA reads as TGTGCCTGGACAGGGGCTAAATATGGCTACACCTTC.

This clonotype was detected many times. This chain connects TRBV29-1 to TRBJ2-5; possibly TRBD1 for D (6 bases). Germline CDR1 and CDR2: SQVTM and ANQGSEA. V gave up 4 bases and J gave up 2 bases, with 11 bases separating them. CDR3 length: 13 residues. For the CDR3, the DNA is TGCAGCGTTGTAGGCAGGGGACAAGAGACCCAGTACTTC. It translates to CSVVGRGQETQYF. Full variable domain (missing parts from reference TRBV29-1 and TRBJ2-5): SAVISQKPSRDICQRGTSLTIQCQVDSQVTMMFWYRQQPGQSLTLIATANQGSEATYESGFVIDKFPISRPNLTFSTLTVSNMSPEDSSIYLCSVVGRGQETQYFGPGTRLLVL.

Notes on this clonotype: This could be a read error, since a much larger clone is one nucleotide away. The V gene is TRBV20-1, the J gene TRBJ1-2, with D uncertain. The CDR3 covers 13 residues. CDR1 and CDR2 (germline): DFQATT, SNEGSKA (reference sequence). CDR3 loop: CSARDIANYDYTF. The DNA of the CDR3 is TGCAGTGCTAGAGATATAGCGAACTATGACTACACCTTC.

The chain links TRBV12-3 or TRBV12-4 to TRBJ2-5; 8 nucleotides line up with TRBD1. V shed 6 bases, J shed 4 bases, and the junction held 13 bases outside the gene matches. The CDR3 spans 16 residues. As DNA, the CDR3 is TGTGCCAGCAGCCAGGGACAGGTGGGTGACGGAGAGACCCAGTACTTC. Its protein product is CASSQGQVGDGETQYF.

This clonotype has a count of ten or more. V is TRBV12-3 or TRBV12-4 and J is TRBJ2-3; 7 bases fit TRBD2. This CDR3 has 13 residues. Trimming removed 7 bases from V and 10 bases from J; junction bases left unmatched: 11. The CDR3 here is CASISPGGRSQYF. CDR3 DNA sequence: TGTGCCAGCATTTCACCGGGCGGGAGATCGCAGTATTTT.

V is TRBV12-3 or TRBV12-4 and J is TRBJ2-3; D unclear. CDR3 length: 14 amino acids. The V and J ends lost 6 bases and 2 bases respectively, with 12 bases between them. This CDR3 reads CASSLTDLTDTQYF. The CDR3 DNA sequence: TGTGCCAGCAGCCTGACGGACCTCACAGATACGCAGTATTTT.

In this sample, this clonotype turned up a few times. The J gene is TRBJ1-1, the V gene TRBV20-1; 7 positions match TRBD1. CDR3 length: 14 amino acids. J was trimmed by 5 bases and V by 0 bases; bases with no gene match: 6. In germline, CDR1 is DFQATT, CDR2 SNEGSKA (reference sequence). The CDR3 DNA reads TGCAGTGCTAGAGATCCGGCAGGGGGGACTGAAGCTTTCTTT. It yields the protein CSARDPAGGTEAFF.

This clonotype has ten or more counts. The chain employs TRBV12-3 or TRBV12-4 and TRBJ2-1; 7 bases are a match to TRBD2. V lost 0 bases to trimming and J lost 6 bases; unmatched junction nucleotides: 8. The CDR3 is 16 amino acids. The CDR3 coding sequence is TGTGCCAGCAGTTTAGCCGGGACTAACCCCCTCAATGAGCAGTTCTTC. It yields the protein CASSLAGTNPLNEQFF.

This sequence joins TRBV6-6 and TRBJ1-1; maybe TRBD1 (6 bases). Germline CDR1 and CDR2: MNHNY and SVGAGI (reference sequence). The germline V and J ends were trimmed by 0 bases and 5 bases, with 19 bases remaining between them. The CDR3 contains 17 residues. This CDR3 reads CASSYSLQRGGDTEAFF. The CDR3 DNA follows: TGTGCCAGCAGTTACTCGCTCCAGAGGGGGGGGGATACTGAAGCTTTCTTT.

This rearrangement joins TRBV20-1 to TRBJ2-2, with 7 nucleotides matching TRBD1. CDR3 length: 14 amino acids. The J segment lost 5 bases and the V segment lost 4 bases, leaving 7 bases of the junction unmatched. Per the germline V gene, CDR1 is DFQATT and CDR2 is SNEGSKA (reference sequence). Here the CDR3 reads CSATRDRPTGELFF. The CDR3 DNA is TGCAGTGCTACTAGGGACAGACCGACCGGGGAGCTGTTTTTT.

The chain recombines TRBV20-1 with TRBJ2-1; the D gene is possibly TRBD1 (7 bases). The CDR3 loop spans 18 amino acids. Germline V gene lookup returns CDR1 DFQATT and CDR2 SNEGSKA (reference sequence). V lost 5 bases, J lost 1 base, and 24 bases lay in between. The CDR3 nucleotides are TGCAGTGCTGGGGCTAGCGAGGGGGCCGCTAGGTCCTACAATGAGCAGTTCTTC. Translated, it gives CSAGASEGAARSYNEQFF.

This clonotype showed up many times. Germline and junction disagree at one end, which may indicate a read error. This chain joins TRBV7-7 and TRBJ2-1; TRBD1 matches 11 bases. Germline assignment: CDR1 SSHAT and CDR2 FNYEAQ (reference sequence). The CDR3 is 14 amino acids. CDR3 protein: CASSSGQGENEQFF. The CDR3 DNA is TGTGCTAGCAGCTCGGGACAGGGGGAGAATGAGCAGTTCTTC.

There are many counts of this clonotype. CDR3 bases: TGTGCCAGCAGCTTAGATGTAAGCACAGATACGCAGTATTTT. Protein product: CASSLDVSTDTQYF. The chain links TRBV7-2 to TRBJ2-3, with D hard to call. The germline V gene has CDR1 SGHTA and CDR2 FQGNSA. V lost 1 base, J lost 0 bases, and 5 bases lay in between. This CDR3 is 14 amino acids long.

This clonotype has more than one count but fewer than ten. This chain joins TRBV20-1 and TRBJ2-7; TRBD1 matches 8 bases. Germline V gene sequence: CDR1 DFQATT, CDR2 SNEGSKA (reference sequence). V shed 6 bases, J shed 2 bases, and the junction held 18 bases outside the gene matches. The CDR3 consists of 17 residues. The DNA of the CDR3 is TGCAGTGCGCCAAAAACTTCCGGGACAGGCCCCCCCTACGAGCAGTACTTC. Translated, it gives CSAPKTSGTGPPYEQYF.

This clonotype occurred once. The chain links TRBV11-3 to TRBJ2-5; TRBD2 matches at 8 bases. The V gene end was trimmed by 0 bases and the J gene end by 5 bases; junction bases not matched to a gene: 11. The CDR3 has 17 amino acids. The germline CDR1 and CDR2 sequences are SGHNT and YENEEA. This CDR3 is CASSLDPPGTRGETQYF. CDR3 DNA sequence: TGTGCCAGCAGCTTAGACCCTCCCGGGACTAGGGGGGAGACCCAGTACTTC.

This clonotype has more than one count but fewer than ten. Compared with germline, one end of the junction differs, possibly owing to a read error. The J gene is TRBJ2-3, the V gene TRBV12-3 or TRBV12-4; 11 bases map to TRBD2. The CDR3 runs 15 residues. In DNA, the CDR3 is TGTGCCAGCAGTTTACTAGCGGGGGGACTAGATGCGCAGTATTTT. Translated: CASSLLAGGLDAQYF.

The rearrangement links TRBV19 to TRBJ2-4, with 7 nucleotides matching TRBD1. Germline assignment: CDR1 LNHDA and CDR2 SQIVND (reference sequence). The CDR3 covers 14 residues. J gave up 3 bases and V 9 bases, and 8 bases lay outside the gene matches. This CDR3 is CASKQGSDKNIQYF. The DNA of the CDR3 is TGTGCCAGCAAACAGGGGAGCGACAAAAACATTCAGTACTTC.

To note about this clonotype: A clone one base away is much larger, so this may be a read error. CDR3 DNA sequence: TGTGCCAGCAGCATCGGTAGATACAAGCAGTACTTC. It specifies CASSIGRYKQYF. The chain joins TRBV11-2 to TRBJ2-7; D is unresolved. This CDR3 region has 12 residues. Germline V CDR1 and CDR2: SGHAT, FQNNGV. V was pared by 5 bases and J by 8 bases, with 13 bases between.

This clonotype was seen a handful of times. For the CDR3, the DNA is TGTGCCAGCAGCTCCCCGACAGGGGGCCGAGGCAGCACTGAAGCTTTCTTT. Amino acids: CASSSPTGGRGSTEAFF. This chain uses TRBV7-9 with TRBJ1-1, with 10 bases matching TRBD1. CDR1 is SEHNR and CDR2 is FQNEAQ in the germline V gene (reference sequence). This CDR3 is 17 amino acids long. Germline trimming cut 4 bases from V and 4 bases from J; bases unmatched to any gene: 12.

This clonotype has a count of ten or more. The CDR3 DNA is TGTGCCAGCAGCTTAGACCGGGACAGAAATCAGCCCCAGCATTTT. It is translated as CASSLDRDRNQPQHF. The chain uses TRBV7-2 and TRBJ1-5; 7 nucleotides line up with TRBD1. The trim removed 1 base at V and 4 bases at J, leaving 4 bases unmatched. CDR3 length: 15 residues. Germline CDR1 SGHTA, CDR2 FQGNSA. Combining the CDR3 with reference TRBV7-2 and TRBJ1-5 gives the whole variable domain GAGVSQSPSNKVTEKGKDVELRCDPISGHTALYWYRQSLGQGLEFLIYFQGNSAPDKSGLPSDRFSAERTGGSVSTLTIQRTQQEDSAVYLCASSLDRDRNQPQHFGDGTRLSIL.

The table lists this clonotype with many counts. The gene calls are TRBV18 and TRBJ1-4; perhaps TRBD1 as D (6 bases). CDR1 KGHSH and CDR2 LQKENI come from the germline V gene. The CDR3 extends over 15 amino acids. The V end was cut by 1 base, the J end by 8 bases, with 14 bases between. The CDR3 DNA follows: TGTGCCAGCTCACCACTCGGCAGGGGCGAAGAAAAACTGTTTTTT. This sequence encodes CASSPLGRGEEKLFF.